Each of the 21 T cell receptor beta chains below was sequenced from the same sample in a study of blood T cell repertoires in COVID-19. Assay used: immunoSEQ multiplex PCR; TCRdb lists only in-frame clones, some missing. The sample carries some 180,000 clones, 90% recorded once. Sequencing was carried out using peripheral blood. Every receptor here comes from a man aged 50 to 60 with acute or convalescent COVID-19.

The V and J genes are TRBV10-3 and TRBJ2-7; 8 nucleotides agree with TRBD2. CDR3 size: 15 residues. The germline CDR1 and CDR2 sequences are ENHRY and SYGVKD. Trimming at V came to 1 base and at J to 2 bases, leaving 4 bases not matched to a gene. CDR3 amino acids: CAISELAGGPYEQYF. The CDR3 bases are TGTGCCATCAGTGAGTTGGCGGGAGGACCCTACGAGCAGTACTTC.

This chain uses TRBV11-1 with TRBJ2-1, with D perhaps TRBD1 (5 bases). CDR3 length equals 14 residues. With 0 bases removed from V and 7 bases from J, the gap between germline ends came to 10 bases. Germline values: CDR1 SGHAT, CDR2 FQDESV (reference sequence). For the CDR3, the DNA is TGTGCCAGCAGCTTAGCGCAGGGTTGGAATGAGCAGTTCTTC. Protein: CASSLAQGWNEQFF.

CDR3 bases: TGTGCCACCAGTAATCTAGCGGGGGCGAACACCGGGGAGCTGTTTTTT. As protein: CATSNLAGANTGELFF. The rearrangement joins TRBV24-1 to TRBJ2-2; 10 bases are shared with TRBD2. With 6 bases clipped from V and 0 bases from J, the junction kept 3 bases outside the gene matches. The CDR3 sequence is 16 residues long. Germline CDR1 and CDR2: KGHDR and SFDVKD.

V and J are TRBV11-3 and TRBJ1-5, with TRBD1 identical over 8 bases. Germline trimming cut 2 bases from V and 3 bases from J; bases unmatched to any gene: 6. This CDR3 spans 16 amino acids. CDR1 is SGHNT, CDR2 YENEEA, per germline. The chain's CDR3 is CASSLNRTGTNQPQHF. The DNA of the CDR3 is TGTGCCAGCAGCTTAAACCGGACAGGGACCAATCAGCCCCAGCATTTT.

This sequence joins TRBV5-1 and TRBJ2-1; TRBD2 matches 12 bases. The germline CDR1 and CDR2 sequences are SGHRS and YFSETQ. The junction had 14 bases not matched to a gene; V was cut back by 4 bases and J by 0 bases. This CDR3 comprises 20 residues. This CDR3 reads CASSPWTLAGGLSSYNEQFF. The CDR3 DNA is TGCGCCAGCAGCCCGTGGACACTAGCGGGAGGACTAAGCTCCTACAATGAGCAGTTCTTC.

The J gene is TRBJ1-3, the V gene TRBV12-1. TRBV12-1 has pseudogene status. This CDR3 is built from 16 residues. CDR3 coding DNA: TGTGCCAGCAGCTTTTCCTCTTCCCCCTCTGGAAACACCATATATTTT. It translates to CASSFSSSPSGNTIYF.

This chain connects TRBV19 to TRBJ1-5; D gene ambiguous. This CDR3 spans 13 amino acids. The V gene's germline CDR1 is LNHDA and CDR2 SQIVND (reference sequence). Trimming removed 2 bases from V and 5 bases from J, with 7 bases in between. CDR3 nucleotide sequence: TGTGCCAGTAGTATAACGGCGGATCAGCCCCAGCATTTT. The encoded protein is CASSITADQPQHF.

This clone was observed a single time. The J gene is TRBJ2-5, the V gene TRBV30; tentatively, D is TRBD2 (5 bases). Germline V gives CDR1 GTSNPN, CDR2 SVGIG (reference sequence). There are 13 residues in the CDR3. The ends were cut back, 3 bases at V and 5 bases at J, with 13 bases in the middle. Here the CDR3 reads CAWSRRGGETQYF. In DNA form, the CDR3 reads TGTGCCTGGAGCCGCCGAGGCGGGGAGACCCAGTACTTC.

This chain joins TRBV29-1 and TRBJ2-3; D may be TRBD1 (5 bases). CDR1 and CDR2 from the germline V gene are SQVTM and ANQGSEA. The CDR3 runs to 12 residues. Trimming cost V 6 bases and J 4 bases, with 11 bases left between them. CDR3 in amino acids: CSVRIGADTQYF. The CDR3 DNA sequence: TGCAGCGTGAGGATAGGGGCAGATACGCAGTATTTT.

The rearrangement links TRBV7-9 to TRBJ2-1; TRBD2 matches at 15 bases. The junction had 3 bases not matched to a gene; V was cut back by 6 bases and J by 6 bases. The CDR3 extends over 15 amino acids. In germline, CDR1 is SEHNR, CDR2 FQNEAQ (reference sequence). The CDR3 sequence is CASRRGLAGGNEQFF. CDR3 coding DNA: TGTGCCAGCAGGAGGGGACTAGCGGGAGGCAATGAGCAGTTCTTC.

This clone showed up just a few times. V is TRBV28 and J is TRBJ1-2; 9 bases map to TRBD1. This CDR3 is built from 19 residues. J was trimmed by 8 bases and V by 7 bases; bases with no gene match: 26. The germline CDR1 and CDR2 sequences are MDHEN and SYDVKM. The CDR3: CASTQSHIRSAQGAWGYTF. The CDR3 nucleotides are TGTGCCAGCACGCAATCTCACATTAGGTCGGCACAGGGGGCCTGGGGCTACACCTTC.

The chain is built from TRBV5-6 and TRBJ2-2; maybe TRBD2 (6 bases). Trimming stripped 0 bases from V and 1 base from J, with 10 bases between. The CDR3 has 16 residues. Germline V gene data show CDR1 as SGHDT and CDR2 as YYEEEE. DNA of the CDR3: TGTGCCAGCAGCTTGGGTGGCGGGATGAACACCGGGGAGCTGTTTTTT. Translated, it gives CASSLGGGMNTGELFF. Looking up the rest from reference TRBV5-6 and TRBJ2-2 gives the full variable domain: DAGVTQSPTHLIKTRGQQVTLRCSPKSGHDTVSWYQQALGQGPQFIFQYYEEEERQRGNFPDRFSGHQFPNYSSELNVNALLLGDSALYLCASSLGGGMNTGELFFGEGSRLTVL.

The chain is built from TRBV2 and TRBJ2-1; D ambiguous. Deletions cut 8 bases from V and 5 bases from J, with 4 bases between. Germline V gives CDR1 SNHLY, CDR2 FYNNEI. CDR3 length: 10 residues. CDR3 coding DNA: TGTGCCAGCTTCGACAATGAGCAGTTCTTC. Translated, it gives CASFDNEQFF.

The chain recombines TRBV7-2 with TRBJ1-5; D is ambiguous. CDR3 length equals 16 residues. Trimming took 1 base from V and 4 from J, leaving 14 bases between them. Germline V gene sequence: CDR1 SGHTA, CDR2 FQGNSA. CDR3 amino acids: CASSLGGIAKNQPQHF. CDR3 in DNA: TGTGCCAGCAGCTTAGGTGGCATCGCCAAAAATCAGCCCCAGCATTTT.

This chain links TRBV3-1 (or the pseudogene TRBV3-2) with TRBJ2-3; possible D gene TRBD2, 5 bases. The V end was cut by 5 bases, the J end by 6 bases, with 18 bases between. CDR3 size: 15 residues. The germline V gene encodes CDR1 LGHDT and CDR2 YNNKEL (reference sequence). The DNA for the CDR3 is TGTGCCAGCAGCACCCAGAGCGGCCTCGGGGATACGCAGTATTTT. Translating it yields CASSTQSGLGDTQYF.

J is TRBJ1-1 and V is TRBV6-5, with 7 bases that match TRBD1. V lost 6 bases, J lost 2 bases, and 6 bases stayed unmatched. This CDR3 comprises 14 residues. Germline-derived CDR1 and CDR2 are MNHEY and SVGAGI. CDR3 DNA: TGTGCCAGCAGAGATAGGGGGCTCAACACTGAAGCTTTCTTT. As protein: CASRDRGLNTEAFF.

The CDR3 DNA is TGTGCCAGCAGCCCCCTCCGGACTGGGATAACCGGGGAGCTGTTTTTT. As protein: CASSPLRTGITGELFF. The chain couples TRBV9 to TRBJ2-2; TRBD2 is a possible D gene (5 bases). Trimming pared 4 bases from V and 5 bases from J, leaving 18 bases between. Germline CDR1 SGDLS, CDR2 YYNGEE. This CDR3 has 16 amino acids.

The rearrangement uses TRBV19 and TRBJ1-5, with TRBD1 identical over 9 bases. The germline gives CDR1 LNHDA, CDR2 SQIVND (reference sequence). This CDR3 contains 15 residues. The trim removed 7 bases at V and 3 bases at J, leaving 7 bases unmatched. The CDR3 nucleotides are TGTGCCAGTAAAAAGGGACAGGGTTACAATCAGCCCCAGCATTTT. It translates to CASKKGQGYNQPQHF.

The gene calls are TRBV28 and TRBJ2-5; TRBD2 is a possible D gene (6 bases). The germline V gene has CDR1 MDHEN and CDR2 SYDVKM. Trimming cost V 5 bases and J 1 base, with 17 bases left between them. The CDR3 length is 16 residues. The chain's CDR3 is CASSPSRGRPQETQYF. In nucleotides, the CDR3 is TGTGCCAGCAGTCCATCCCGGGGGAGGCCCCAAGAGACCCAGTACTTC.

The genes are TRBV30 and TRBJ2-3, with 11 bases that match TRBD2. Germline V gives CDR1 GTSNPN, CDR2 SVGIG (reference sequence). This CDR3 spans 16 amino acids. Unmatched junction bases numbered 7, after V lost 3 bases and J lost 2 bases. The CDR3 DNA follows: TGTGCCTGGAGGGATAGCGGGAGGGCCTACACAGATACGCAGTATTTT. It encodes CAWRDSGRAYTDTQYF.

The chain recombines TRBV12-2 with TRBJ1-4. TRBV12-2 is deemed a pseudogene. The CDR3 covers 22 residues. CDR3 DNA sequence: TGTGCAAGTCGCCCCCGTTTTTTTCCTCGTGCGAATAATGATGCAACTAATGAAAAACTGTTTTTT. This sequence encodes CASRPRFFPRANNDATNEKLFF.